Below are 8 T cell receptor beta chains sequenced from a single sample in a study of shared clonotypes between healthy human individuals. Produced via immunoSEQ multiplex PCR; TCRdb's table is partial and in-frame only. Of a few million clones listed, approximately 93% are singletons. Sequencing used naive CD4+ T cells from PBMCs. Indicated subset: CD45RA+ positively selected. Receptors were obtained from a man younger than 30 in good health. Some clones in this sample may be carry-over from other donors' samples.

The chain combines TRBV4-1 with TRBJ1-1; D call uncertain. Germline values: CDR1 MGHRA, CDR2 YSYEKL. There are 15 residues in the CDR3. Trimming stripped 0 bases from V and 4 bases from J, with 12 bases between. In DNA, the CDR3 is TGCGCCAGCAGCCAAGAGGTGATCTCCGGCACTGAAGCTTTCTTT. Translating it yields CASSQEVISGTEAFF.

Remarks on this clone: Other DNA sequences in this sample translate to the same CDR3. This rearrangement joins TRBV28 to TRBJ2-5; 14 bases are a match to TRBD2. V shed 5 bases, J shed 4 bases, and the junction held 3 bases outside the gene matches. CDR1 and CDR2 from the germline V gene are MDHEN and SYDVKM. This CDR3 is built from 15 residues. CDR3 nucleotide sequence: TGTGCCAGCAGTACGGGACTAGCGGGAGTAGAGACCCAGTACTTC. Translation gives CASSTGLAGVETQYF. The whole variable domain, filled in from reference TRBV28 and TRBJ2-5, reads DVKVTQSSRYLVKRTGEKVFLECVQDMDHENMFWYRQDPGLGLRLIYFSYDVKMKEKGDIPEGYSVSREKKERFSLILESASTNQTSMYLCASSTGLAGVETQYFGPGTRLLVL.

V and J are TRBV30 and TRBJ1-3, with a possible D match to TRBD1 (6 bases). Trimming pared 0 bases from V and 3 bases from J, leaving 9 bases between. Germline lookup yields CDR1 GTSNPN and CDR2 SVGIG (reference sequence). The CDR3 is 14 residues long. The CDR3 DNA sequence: TGTGCCTGGAGTGTACAGGGCGATGGAAACACCATATATTTT. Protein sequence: CAWSVQGDGNTIYF.

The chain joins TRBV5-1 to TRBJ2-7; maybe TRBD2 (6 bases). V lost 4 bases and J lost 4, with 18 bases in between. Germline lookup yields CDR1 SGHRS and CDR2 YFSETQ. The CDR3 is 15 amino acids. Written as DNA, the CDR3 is TGCGCCAGCAGCCCGGGGGACGTTACTTTGTACGAGCAGTACTTC. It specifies CASSPGDVTLYEQYF.

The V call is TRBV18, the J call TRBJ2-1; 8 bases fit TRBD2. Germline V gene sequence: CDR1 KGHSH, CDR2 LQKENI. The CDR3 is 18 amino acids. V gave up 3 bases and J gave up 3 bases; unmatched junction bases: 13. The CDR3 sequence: CASSPRVAGPPFYNEQFF. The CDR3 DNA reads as TGTGCCAGCTCACCTCGGGTAGCGGGACCACCCTTCTACAATGAGCAGTTCTTC. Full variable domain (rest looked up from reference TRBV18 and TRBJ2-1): NAGVMQNPRHLVRRRGQEARLRCSPMKGHSHVYWYRQLPEEGLKFMVYLQKENIIDESGMPKERFSAEFPKEGPSILRIQQVVRGDSAAYFCASSPRVAGPPFYNEQFFGPGTRLTVL.

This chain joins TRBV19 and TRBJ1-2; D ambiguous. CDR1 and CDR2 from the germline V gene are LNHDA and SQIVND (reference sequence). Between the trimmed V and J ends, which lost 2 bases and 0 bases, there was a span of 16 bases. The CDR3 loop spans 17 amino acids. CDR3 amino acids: CASSIRRRGKSNYGYTF. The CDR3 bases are TGTGCCAGTAGTATACGCCGCCGCGGCAAGTCTAACTATGGCTACACCTTC.

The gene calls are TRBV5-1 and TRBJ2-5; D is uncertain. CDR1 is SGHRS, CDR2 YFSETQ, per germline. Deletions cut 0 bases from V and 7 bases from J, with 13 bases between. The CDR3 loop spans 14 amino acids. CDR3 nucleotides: TGCGCCAGCAGCTTGGATCCGGCGGTAGGGACCCAGTACTTC. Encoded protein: CASSLDPAVGTQYF.

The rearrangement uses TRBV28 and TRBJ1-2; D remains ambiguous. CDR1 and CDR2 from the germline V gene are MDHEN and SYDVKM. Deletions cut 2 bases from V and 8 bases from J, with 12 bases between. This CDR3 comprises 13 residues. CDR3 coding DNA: TGTGCCAGCAGTTTAGGGTTCAGGCGCGGCTACACCTTC. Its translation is CASSLGFRRGYTF.